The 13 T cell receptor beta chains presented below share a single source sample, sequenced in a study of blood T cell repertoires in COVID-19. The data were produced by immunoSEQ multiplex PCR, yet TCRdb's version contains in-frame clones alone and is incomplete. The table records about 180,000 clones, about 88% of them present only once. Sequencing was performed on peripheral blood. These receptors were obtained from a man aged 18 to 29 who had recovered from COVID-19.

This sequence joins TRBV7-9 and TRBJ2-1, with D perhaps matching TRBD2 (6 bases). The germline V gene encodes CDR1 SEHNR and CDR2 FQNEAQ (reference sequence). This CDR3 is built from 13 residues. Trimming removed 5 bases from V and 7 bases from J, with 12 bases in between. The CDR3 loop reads CASSPYAGNEQFF. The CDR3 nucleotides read TGTGCCAGCAGCCCGTACGCGGGAAATGAGCAGTTCTTC. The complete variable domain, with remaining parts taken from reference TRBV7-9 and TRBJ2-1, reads DTGVSQNPRHKITKRGQNVTFRCDPISEHNRLYWYRQTLGQGPEFLTYFQNEAQLEKSRLLSDRFSAERPKGSFSTLEIQRTEQGDSAMYLCASSPYAGNEQFFGPGTRLTVL.

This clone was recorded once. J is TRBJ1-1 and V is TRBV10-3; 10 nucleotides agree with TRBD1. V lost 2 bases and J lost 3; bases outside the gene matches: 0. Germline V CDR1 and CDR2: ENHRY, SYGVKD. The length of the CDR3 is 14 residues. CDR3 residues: CAISEGTGDTEAFF. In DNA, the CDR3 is TGTGCCATCAGTGAGGGGACAGGGGACACTGAAGCTTTCTTT.

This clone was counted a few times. CDR3 protein: CASKRNQGSNQPQHF. As DNA, the CDR3 is TGTGCCAGTAAGCGCAATCAGGGTAGCAATCAGCCCCAGCATTTT. The chain carries TRBV19 and TRBJ1-5; maybe TRBD1 (5 bases). The CDR3 has 15 residues. V was cut by 7 bases and J by 0 bases, with 13 bases left in between. The germline V gene has CDR1 LNHDA and CDR2 SQIVND (reference sequence).

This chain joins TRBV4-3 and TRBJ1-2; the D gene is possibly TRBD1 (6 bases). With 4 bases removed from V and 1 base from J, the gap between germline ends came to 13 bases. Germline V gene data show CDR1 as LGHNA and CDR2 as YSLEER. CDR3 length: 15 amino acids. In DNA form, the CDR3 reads TGCGCCAGCAGCCTTACGACAGGTTTTAACTATGGCTACACCTTC. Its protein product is CASSLTTGFNYGYTF.

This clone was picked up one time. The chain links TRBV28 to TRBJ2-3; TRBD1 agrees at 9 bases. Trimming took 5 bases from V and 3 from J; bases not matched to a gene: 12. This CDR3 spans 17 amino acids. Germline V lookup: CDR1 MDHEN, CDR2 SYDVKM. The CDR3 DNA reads TGTGCCAGCAGTGCCCCGGGTGGGACAGGGACGACAGATACGCAGTATTTT. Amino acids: CASSAPGGTGTTDTQYF.

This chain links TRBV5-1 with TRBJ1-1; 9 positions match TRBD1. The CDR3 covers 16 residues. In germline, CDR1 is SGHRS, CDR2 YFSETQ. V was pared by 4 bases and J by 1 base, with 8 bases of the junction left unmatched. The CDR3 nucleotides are TGCGCCAGCAGCAGGACAGGGGACTACGGGAACACTGAAGCTTTCTTT. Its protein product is CASSRTGDYGNTEAFF. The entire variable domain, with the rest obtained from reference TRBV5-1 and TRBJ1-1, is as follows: KAGVTQTPRYLIKTRGQQVTLSCSPISGHRSVSWYQQTPGQGLQFLFEYFSETQRNKGNFPGRFSGRQFSNSRSEMNVSTLELGDSALYLCASSRTGDYGNTEAFFGQGTRLTVV.

CDR3 region: CASSPPGQGRPQHF. Here the CDR3 DNA reads TGTGCCAGCAGCCCGCCGGGACAGGGACGGCCCCAGCATTTT. V gene TRBV7-2 combines with J gene TRBJ1-5, with TRBD1 matching over 9 bases. Germline CDR1 is SGHTA and CDR2 is FQGNSA. The CDR3 contains 14 residues. Germline trimming cut 5 bases from V and 9 bases from J; bases unmatched to any gene: 8.

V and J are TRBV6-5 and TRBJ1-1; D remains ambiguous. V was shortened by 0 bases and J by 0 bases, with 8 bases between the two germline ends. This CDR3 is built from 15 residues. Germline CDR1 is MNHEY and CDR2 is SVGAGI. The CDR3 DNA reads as TGTGCCAGCAGTTACTCGACCGGGATGAACACTGAAGCTTTCTTT. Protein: CASSYSTGMNTEAFF.

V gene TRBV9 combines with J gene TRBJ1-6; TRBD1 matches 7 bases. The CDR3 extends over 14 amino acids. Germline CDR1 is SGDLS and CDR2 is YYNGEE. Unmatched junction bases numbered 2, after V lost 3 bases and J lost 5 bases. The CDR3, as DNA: TGTGCCAGCAGCGCAAGGGGGCATAATTCACCCCTCCACTTT. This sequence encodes CASSARGHNSPLHF.

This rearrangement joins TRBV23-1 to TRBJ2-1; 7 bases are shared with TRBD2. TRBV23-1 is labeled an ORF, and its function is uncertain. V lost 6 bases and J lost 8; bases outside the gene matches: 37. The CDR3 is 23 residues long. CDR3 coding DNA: TGCGCCAGCAGCCCAACCCCGCCCTGTGGATCCCCTCGTAGGCGGGTGGGGAGGGATGAGCAGTTCTTC. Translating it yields CASSPTPPCGSPRRRVGRDEQFF.

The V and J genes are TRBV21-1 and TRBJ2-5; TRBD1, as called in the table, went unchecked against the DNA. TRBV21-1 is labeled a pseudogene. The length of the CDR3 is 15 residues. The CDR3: CASSKEQGYQETQYF. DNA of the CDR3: TGTGCCAGCAGCAAAGAGCAGGGATACCAAGAGACCCAGTACTTC.

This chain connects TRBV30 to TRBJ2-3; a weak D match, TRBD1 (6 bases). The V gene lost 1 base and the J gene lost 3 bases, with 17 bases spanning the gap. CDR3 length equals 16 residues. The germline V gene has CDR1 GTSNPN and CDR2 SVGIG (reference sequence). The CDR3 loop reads CAWSEGDLRGTDTQYF. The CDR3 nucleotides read TGTGCCTGGAGTGAGGGGGATCTGAGGGGAACAGATACGCAGTATTTT.

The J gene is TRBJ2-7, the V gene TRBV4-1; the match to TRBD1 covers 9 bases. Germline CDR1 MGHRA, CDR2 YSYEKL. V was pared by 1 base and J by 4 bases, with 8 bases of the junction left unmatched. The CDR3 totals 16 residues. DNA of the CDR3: TGCGCCAGCAGCCAAGGGGAGGACAGGGGAAAGTACGAGCAGTACTTC. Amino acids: CASSQGEDRGKYEQYF.